Listed below are T cell receptor beta chains from one sample, sequenced in a study of blood T cell repertoires in COVID-19. The repertoire was sequenced with immunoSEQ multiplex PCR; TCRdb's copy has only in-frame clones and lacks some. The data show almost 350,000 clones, about nine tenths seen once. Sequencing was done on a sample of PBMCs or T cells enriched from blood (not recorded which). The receptors derive from a woman aged 25 to 45 who had been exposed to COVID-19. CDR3s include the opening cysteine and the closing phenylalanine or tryptophan. The order of the fields is V gene, CDR3 protein.

V: TRBV10-3
CDR3: CAISGGQGGGNTEAFF

V: TRBV7-3
CDR3: CASSSFISFGGGYNEQFF

V: TRBV11-2
CDR3: CASSPRLISGSTDTQYF

V: TRBV18
CDR3: CASSNGGYEQYF

V: TRBV7-9
CDR3: CASSPRQGRSTDTQYF

V: TRBV3-1/TRBV3-2
CDR3: CASSPTYRGNSPLHF

V: TRBV29-1
CDR3: CSVVRDSSYNEQFF

V: TRBV19
CDR3: CASSTGRGWYTEAFF

V: TRBV2
CDR3: CASSRTGGASEKLFF

V: TRBV5-8
CDR3: CASSRGGPYEQYF

V: TRBV5-1
CDR3: CASSLAGQTTTNEKLFF

V: TRBV5-1
CDR3: CASSLRLSNEQFF

V: TRBV9
CDR3: CASSVGGGAKNTEAFF

V: TRBV6-5
CDR3: CASSYPGRQGDQPQHF

V: TRBV5-1
CDR3: CASSTSPTGTGVGRVYNEQFF

V: TRBV7-6
CDR3: CASSLGAGSSTDTQYF

V: TRBV6-6
CDR3: CASTSGTALDSYEQYF

V: TRBV12-5
CDR3: CASGTGLGYGYTF

V: TRBV18
CDR3: CASSPPTSGGSYEQYF

V: TRBV7-8
CDR3: CASQKGYSNQPQHF

V: TRBV9
CDR3: CASSGVGDTIYF

V: TRBV5-1
CDR3: CASSLEVGGYNSPLHF

V: TRBV7-6
CDR3: CASSLSIGQGNNQPQHF

V: TRBV5-1
CDR3: CASSDQPGTGGQKLFF

V: TRBV7-3
CDR3: CASSPGLAHYNEQFF

V: TRBV9
CDR3: CATATSESSYNEQFF

V: TRBV7-9
CDR3: CASSFGLAESTDTQYF